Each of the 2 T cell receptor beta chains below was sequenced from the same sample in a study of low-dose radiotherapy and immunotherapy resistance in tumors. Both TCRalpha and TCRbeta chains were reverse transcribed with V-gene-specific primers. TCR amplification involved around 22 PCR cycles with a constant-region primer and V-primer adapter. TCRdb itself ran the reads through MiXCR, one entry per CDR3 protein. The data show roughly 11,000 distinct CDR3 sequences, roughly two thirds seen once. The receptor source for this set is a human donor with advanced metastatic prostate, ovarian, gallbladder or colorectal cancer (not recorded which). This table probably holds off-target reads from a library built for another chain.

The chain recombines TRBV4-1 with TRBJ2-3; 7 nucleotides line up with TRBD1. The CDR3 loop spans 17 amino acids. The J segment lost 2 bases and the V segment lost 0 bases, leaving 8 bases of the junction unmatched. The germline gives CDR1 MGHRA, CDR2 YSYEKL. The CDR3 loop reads CASSQEPTGAYTDTQYF. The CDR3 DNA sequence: TGCGCCAGCAGCCAAGAACCCACAGGGGCTTACACAGATACGCAGTATTTT.

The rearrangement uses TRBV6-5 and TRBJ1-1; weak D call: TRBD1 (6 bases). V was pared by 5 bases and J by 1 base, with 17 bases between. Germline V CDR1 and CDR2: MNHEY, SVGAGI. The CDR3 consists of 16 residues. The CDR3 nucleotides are TGTGCCAGCAGTCCCCCCATGACAGGAGGGAACACTGAAGCTTTCTTT. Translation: CASSPPMTGGNTEAFF.